This entry lists 15 T cell receptor beta chains sequenced from one sample in a study of blood T cell repertoires in COVID-19. Only in-frame clones appear in the TCRdb table, and some are missing; sequencing was by immunoSEQ multiplex PCR. The data contain 150,000 to 200,000 clones, over 65% of them singletons. Material: peripheral blood. These receptor sequences come from a woman of 80 years or more with acute or convalescent COVID-19.

The chain carries TRBV10-1 and TRBJ2-4, with D possibly matching TRBD1 (6 bases). The CDR3 totals 13 residues. Germline-derived CDR1 and CDR2 are WNHNN and SYGVQD (reference sequence). The germline V and J ends were trimmed by 3 bases and 7 bases, with 10 bases remaining between them. CDR3 coding DNA: TGCGCCAGCAGTGAAGGGGGTACGAACATTCAGTACTTC. Protein product: CASSEGGTNIQYF.

V and J are TRBV5-6 and TRBJ2-1, with TRBD1 matching 8 bases. This CDR3 contains 15 residues. With V trimmed by 7 bases and J by 3 bases, 9 bases remained unmatched. Per germline, CDR1 SGHDT and CDR2 YYEEEE. CDR3 protein: CASLDRVSLYNEQFF. CDR3 DNA: TGTGCCAGCCTGGACAGGGTTTCGCTCTACAATGAGCAGTTCTTC.

The chain joins TRBV25-1 to TRBJ2-7; a weak D match, TRBD2 (6 bases). Germline CDR1 reads MGHDK; CDR2 reads SYGVNS. CDR3 length equals 14 residues. V was trimmed by 8 bases and J by 0 bases, leaving 14 bases between them. The CDR3 protein is CASDAGRNSYEQYF. The CDR3 DNA is TGTGCCAGCGACGCGGGGCGGAACTCCTACGAGCAGTACTTC.

The gene calls are TRBV6-2 or TRBV6-3 and TRBJ2-3; TRBD2 is a possible D gene (5 bases). This CDR3 spans 16 amino acids. The V and J ends lost 2 bases and 3 bases respectively, with 15 bases between them. Germline assignment: CDR1 MNHEY and CDR2 SVGEGT. The CDR3 DNA reads TGTGCCAGCAGTTACCGATTTGGGAGTAGAACAGATACGCAGTATTTT. Translated: CASSYRFGSRTDTQYF.

This sequence joins TRBV30 and TRBJ1-5; D unclear. With 2 bases removed from V and 5 bases from J, the gap between germline ends came to 10 bases. This CDR3 spans 13 amino acids. Germline assignment: CDR1 GTSNPN and CDR2 SVGIG (reference sequence). DNA for the CDR3: TGTGCCTGGAGTTCGGGTTTCGATCAGCCCCAGCATTTT. This sequence encodes CAWSSGFDQPQHF.

The chain combines TRBV3-1 (or the pseudogene TRBV3-2) with TRBJ2-3; 7 positions agree with TRBD2. The CDR3 runs 20 residues. The ends lost 0 bases at V and 1 base at J; junction bases unmatched: 16. Germline CDR1 and CDR2: LGHDT and YNNKEL (reference sequence). The chain's CDR3 is CASSQDPLGLGTSGTDTQYF. The DNA of the CDR3 is TGTGCCAGCAGCCAAGATCCTTTGGGTTTAGGTACTAGCGGCACAGATACGCAGTATTTT.

The rearrangement uses TRBV7-9 and TRBJ1-1, with 9 bases identical to TRBD1. The CDR3 consists of 16 residues. V lost 6 bases to trimming and J lost 4 bases; unmatched junction nucleotides: 12. CDR1 is SEHNR and CDR2 is FQNEAQ in the germline V gene (reference sequence). The CDR3 DNA reads TGTGCCAGCAGAACGGGACAGGGATTTTTTAGCACTGAAGCTTTCTTT. Protein: CASRTGQGFFSTEAFF.

The V gene is TRBV28, the J gene TRBJ2-7; 7 nucleotides match TRBD1. The germline CDR1 and CDR2 sequences are MDHEN and SYDVKM. The CDR3 runs to 13 residues. V lost 10 bases, J lost 2 bases, and 8 bases stayed unmatched. CDR3 DNA sequence: TGTGCCATACAGGGGACGTTCACCTACGAGCAGTACTTC. Residues: CAIQGTFTYEQYF.

V usage is TRBV27 and J usage is TRBJ1-1, with D possibly TRBD1 on 5 matching bases. Germline lookup yields CDR1 MNHEY and CDR2 SMNVEV (reference sequence). The CDR3 spans 15 residues. Trimming left V 5 bases short and J 1 base short, with 14 bases between. The CDR3: CASSMSGLKNTEAFF. The DNA of the CDR3 is TGTGCCAGCAGTATGTCGGGACTGAAGAACACTGAAGCTTTCTTT.

This chain links TRBV7-5 with TRBJ2-7; TRBD1, the table's D call, lacks a check against the DNA. TRBV7-5 is deemed a pseudogene. CDR3 length: 18 residues. The chain's CDR3 is CVRSLGAHRQQNRYEQYF. In DNA, the CDR3 is TGTGTCAGAAGCTTAGGCGCTCATAGACAACAAAATAGGTACGAGCAGTACTTC.

The chain joins TRBV4-2 to TRBJ2-7; D might be TRBD2 (5 bases). This CDR3 is 14 amino acids long. The germline V gene encodes CDR1 LGHNA and CDR2 YNFKEQ. The germline V and J ends were trimmed by 2 bases and 5 bases, with 13 bases remaining between them. The CDR3 sequence: CASSQPPRRNEQYF. For the CDR3, the DNA is TGTGCCAGCAGCCAACCCCCGAGGAGGAACGAGCAGTACTTC.

The chain is built from TRBV7-8 and TRBJ2-2; TRBD2 matches at 11 bases. CDR3 length: 16 residues. Germline V gene data show CDR1 as SGHVS and CDR2 as FQNEAQ. Trimming at V came to 5 bases and at J to 5 bases, leaving 7 bases not matched to a gene. CDR3 sequence: CASSLTSGRGTGELFF. The CDR3 DNA reads as TGTGCCAGCAGCCTCACTAGCGGGAGAGGTACCGGGGAGCTGTTTTTT.

This clone has a single count. The chain carries TRBV27 and TRBJ2-2; tentative D call: TRBD1 (5 bases). CDR1 is MNHEY and CDR2 is SMNVEV in the germline V gene (reference sequence). V was trimmed by 6 bases and J by 4 bases, leaving 18 bases between them. The CDR3 extends over 16 amino acids. The CDR3 protein is CASRVLGREGTGELFF. The CDR3 region has the DNA TGTGCCAGCAGGGTCCTCGGCAGGGAAGGCACCGGGGAGCTGTTTTTT.

This sequence joins TRBV28 and TRBJ2-1; D may be TRBD2 (6 bases). Trimming shortened V by 7 bases and J by 4 bases, and 14 bases separated the two germline ends. The CDR3 is made up of 14 amino acids. Germline V CDR1 and CDR2: MDHEN, SYDVKM. CDR3 bases: TGTGCCAGCAACCGGGAGTACATTTACAATGAGCAGTTCTTC. Its protein product is CASNREYIYNEQFF. The variable domain in full, with the rest retrieved from reference TRBV28 and TRBJ2-1, is DVKVTQSSRYLVKRTGEKVFLECVQDMDHENMFWYRQDPGLGLRLIYFSYDVKMKEKGDIPEGYSVSREKKERFSLILESASTNQTSMYLCASNREYIYNEQFFGPGTRLTVL.

The genes are TRBV3-1 (or the pseudogene TRBV3-2) and TRBJ2-1, with 7 bases identical to TRBD1. CDR1 and CDR2 (germline): LGHDT, YNNKEL (reference sequence). The length of the CDR3 is 14 residues. The V and J ends lost 4 bases and 0 bases, in that order; junction bases with no gene match: 0. The CDR3: CASSRDSSYNEQFF. As DNA, the CDR3 is TGTGCCAGCAGCCGGGACAGCTCCTACAATGAGCAGTTCTTC.